The entry below describes one T cell receptor (beta chain). What it binds is unknown. Some clones are missing from TCRdb's copy, which holds only in-frame ones; the method was immunoSEQ multiplex PCR. Of some 110,000 clones in the sample, around 93% were seen once. The data stem from a study of OX40 agonist ivuxolimab in advanced cancers. V lost 0 bases and J lost 11, with 13 bases in between. Germline V gene sequence: CDR1 WSHSY, CDR2 SAAADI. The CDR3 extends over 13 amino acids. General observations from the study: Normalized expansion of T-cell clones was also low for some nonresponders. Dose levels from 0.1 to 3.0 mg/kg saw CD4+ and CD8+ blood T cells expand clonally by week 6.

The V call is TRBV10-2, the J call TRBJ2-5; tentative D call: TRBD2 (6 bases). The sequence was obtained from an adult with an advanced solid tumor such as melanoma, head and neck, liver or kidney cancer. This specimen was CD4+ or CD8+ T cells sorted from blood, taken in a trial of the OX40 agonist ivuxolimab. The chain's CDR3 is CASSESVGTEQYF. In DNA form, the CDR3 reads TGCGCCAGCAGTGAGTCCGTCGGGACTGAACAGTACTTC.